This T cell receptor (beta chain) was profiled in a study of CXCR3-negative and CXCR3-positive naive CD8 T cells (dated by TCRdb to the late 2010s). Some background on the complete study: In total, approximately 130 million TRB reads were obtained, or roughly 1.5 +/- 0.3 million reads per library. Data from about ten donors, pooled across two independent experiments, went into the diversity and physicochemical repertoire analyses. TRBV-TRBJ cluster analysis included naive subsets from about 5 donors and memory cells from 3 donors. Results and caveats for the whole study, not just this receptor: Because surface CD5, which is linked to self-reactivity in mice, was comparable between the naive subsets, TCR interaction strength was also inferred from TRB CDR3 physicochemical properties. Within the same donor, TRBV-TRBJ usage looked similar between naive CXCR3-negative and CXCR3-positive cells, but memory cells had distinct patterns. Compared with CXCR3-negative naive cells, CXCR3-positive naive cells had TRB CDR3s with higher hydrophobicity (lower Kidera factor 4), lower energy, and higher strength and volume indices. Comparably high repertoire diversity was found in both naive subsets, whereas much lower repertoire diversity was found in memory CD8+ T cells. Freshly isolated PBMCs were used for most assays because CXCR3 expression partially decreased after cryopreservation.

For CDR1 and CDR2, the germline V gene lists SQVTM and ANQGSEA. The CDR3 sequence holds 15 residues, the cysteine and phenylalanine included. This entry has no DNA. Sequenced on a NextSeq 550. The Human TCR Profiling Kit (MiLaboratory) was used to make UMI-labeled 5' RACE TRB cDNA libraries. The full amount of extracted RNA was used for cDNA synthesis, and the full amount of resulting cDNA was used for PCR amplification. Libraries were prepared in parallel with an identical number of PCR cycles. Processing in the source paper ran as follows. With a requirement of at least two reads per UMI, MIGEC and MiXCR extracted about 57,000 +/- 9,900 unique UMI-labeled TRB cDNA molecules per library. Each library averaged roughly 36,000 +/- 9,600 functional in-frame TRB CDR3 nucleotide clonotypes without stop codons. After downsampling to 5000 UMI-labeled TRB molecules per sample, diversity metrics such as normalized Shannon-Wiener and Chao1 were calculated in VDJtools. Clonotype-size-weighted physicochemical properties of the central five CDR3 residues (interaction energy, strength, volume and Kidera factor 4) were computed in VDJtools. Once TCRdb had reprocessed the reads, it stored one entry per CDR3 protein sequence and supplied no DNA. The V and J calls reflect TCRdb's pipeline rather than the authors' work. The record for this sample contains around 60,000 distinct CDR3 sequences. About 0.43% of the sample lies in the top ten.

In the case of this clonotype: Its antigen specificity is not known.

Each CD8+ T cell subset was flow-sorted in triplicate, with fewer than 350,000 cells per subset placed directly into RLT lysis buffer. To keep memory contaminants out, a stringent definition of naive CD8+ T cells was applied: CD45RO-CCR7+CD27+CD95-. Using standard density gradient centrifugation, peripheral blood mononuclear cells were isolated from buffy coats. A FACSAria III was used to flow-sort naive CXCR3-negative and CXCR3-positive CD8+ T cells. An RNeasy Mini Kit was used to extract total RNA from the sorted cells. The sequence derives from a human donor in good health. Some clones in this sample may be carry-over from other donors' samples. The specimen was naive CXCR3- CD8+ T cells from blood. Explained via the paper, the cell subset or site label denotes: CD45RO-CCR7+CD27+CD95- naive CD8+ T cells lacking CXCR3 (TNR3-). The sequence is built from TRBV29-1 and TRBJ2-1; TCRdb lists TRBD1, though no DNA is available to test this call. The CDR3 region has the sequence CSVDPGRSGSYEQFF.